Below, 24 T cell receptor beta chains from the same sample are listed, as sequenced in a study of blood T cell repertoires in COVID-19. Clones were sequenced by immunoSEQ multiplex PCR, and TCRdb holds only the in-frame ones, with some missing. The sample has a few hundred thousand clones; about 86% are singletons. What was sequenced was peripheral blood. These receptor sequences come from a man older than 75 with acute or convalescent COVID-19.

This chain connects TRBV5-6 to TRBJ2-2; 15 nucleotides line up with TRBD2. V gave up 4 bases and J gave up 4 bases; unmatched junction bases: 11. Germline-derived CDR1 and CDR2 are SGHDT and YYEEEE. The CDR3 consists of 19 residues. DNA of the CDR3: TGTGCCAGCAGCCCACTCCTGGGACTAGCGGGAGGTGCCACCGGGGAGCTGTTTTTT. It yields the protein CASSPLLGLAGGATGELFF.

This rearrangement joins TRBV3-1 (or the pseudogene TRBV3-2) to TRBJ1-6, with TRBD1 matching over 7 bases. With V trimmed by 6 bases and J by 5 bases, 4 bases remained unmatched. Germline V gene lookup returns CDR1 LGHDT and CDR2 YNNKEL (reference sequence). The CDR3 covers 14 residues. CDR3 sequence reads: CASRRGQNNSPLHF. CDR3 bases: TGTGCCAGCAGACGGGGACAGAATAATTCACCCCTCCACTTT.

V is TRBV27 and J is TRBJ2-5; possible D gene TRBD2, 7 bases. Germline loops: CDR1 MNHEY, CDR2 SMNVEV (reference sequence). The CDR3 loop spans 14 amino acids. V was trimmed by 4 bases and J by 4 bases, leaving 13 bases between them. The CDR3 DNA sequence: TGTGCCAGCAGTTCGCTGGGGGGGCGAGAGACCCAGTACTTC. Translating it yields CASSSLGGRETQYF.

Here the CDR3 reads CASSPGPFATNEKLFF. DNA of the CDR3: TGTGCCAGCTCACCGGGGCCATTCGCAACTAATGAAAAACTGTTTTTT. The chain employs TRBV18 and TRBJ1-4, with TRBD1 as a possible D gene (5 bases). CDR1 KGHSH and CDR2 LQKENI come from the germline V gene. This CDR3 has 16 residues. The germline V and J ends were trimmed by 3 bases and 0 bases, with 11 bases remaining between them.

This clone occurred a few times. V gene TRBV29-1 combines with J gene TRBJ2-1; D remains unclear. This CDR3 region has 12 residues. Germline assignment: CDR1 SQVTM and CDR2 ANQGSEA. V shed 4 bases and J shed 5 bases, with 9 bases lying between them. The CDR3 is CSVALYDNEQFF. Here the CDR3 DNA reads TGCAGCGTTGCACTTTACGACAATGAGCAGTTCTTC.

The rearrangement uses TRBV5-1 and TRBJ1-4; D not resolved. CDR1 SGHRS and CDR2 YFSETQ come from the germline V gene. The germline V and J ends were trimmed by 0 bases and 4 bases, with 10 bases remaining between them. The CDR3 is 15 residues long. In DNA form, the CDR3 reads TGCGCCAGCAGCTTGGGGGCAGACCGTAATGAAAAACTGTTTTTT. This translates into CASSLGADRNEKLFF.

This sequence joins TRBV25-1 and TRBJ1-4; no definite D call. The CDR3 has 15 residues. Germline V gene sequence: CDR1 MGHDK, CDR2 SYGVNS. V gave up 3 bases and J gave up 4 bases, with 12 bases separating them. CDR3 sequence: CASSEKGRGNEKLFF. As DNA, the CDR3 is TGTGCCAGCAGTGAGAAAGGGAGAGGTAATGAAAAACTGTTTTTT.

This clone showed up just once. The genes are TRBV6-2 or TRBV6-3 and TRBJ1-1; D call uncertain. This CDR3 has 14 amino acids. V lost 2 bases to trimming and J lost 1 base, with 8 bases between them. Germline CDR1 reads MNHEY; CDR2 reads SVGEGT. CDR3 residues: CASSYGHPNTEAFF. The CDR3 nucleotides are TGTGCCAGCAGTTACGGGCACCCGAACACTGAAGCTTTCTTT.

The CDR3 loop is CASSRGFSSYNEQFF. CDR3 nucleotide sequence: TGTGCCAGCAGCCGGGGGTTCTCCTCCTACAATGAGCAGTTCTTC. The V and J genes are TRBV6-4 and TRBJ2-1; D is perhaps TRBD2 (6 bases). This CDR3 is built from 15 residues. CDR1 MRHNA and CDR2 SNTAGT come from the germline V gene. Trimming cost V 6 bases and J 0 bases, with 12 bases left between them.

The genes are TRBV29-1 and TRBJ2-3; maybe TRBD2 (5 bases). The CDR3 has 14 residues. V lost 4 bases, J lost 2 bases, and 13 bases lay in between. Germline V gene data show CDR1 as SQVTM and CDR2 as ANQGSEA. CDR3 nucleotides: TGCAGCGTTGTCGATCGGGGAGTCACAGATACGCAGTATTTT. Amino acids: CSVVDRGVTDTQYF.

The rearrangement links TRBV6-5 to TRBJ1-2; D might be TRBD1 (5 bases). This CDR3 has 13 amino acids. With 6 bases removed from V and 2 bases from J, the gap between germline ends came to 10 bases. CDR1 is MNHEY and CDR2 is SVGAGI in the germline V gene. The CDR3 DNA sequence: TGTGCCAGCAGATTAGGGGTGAACTATGGCTACACCTTC. This encodes CASRLGVNYGYTF.

The rearrangement links TRBV28 to TRBJ2-4; 11 nucleotides line up with TRBD2. The CDR3 length is 16 residues. The V segment lost 5 bases and the J segment 0 bases; nucleotides outside the gene matches: 3. Germline CDR1 reads MDHEN; CDR2 reads SYDVKM. In DNA, the CDR3 is TGTGCCAGCAGTCTCGGACTAGCGGGAGCCAAAAACATTCAGTACTTC. It is translated as CASSLGLAGAKNIQYF.

This rearrangement joins TRBV27 to TRBJ2-3; D is possibly TRBD2 (5 bases). CDR1 and CDR2 from the germline V gene are MNHEY and SMNVEV (reference sequence). The CDR3 totals 17 residues. Trimming removed 5 bases from V and 1 base from J, with 19 bases in between. CDR3 sequence: CASSHGVAIHGTDTQYF. The CDR3 coding sequence is TGTGCCAGCAGTCATGGAGTAGCGATACACGGCACAGATACGCAGTATTTT.

The chain employs TRBV12-3 or TRBV12-4 and TRBJ2-7; D possibly corresponds to TRBD1 (6 bases). The CDR3 spans 12 residues. Deletions cut 0 bases from V and 8 bases from J, with 8 bases between. The DNA for the CDR3 is TGTGCCAGCAGTTTAGCCAGGGGCAAGCAGTACTTC. Amino acids: CASSLARGKQYF.

The V gene is TRBV5-1, the J gene TRBJ2-1, with 8 bases matching TRBD2. CDR1 SGHRS and CDR2 YFSETQ come from the germline V gene. Trimming at V came to 3 bases and at J to 0 bases, leaving 8 bases not matched to a gene. The CDR3 sequence is 17 residues long. This CDR3 reads CASSSASLAGSYNEQFF. CDR3 coding DNA: TGCGCCAGCAGCTCCGCTTCGCTAGCGGGCTCCTACAATGAGCAGTTCTTC.

The J gene is TRBJ1-5, the V gene TRBV28, with D perhaps matching TRBD1 (6 bases). The CDR3 has 17 residues. The ends were cut back, 4 bases at V and 0 bases at J, with 16 bases in the middle. Germline lookup yields CDR1 MDHEN and CDR2 SYDVKM. The chain's CDR3 is CASSSPWGHNSNQPQHF. CDR3 DNA: TGTGCCAGCAGTTCCCCATGGGGACACAATAGCAATCAGCCCCAGCATTTT.

The rearrangement uses TRBV5-1 and TRBJ1-6, with a weak D call TRBD1 (6 bases). Germline lookup yields CDR1 SGHRS and CDR2 YFSETQ. Between the trimmed V and J ends, which lost 3 bases and 0 bases, there was a span of 10 bases. The CDR3 loop spans 16 amino acids. CDR3 sequence (DNA): TGCGCCAGCAGCTGGGGGCGGAGCTCCTATAATTCACCCCTCCACTTT. This translates into CASSWGRSSYNSPLHF.

V usage is TRBV6-4 and J usage is TRBJ1-1, with 7 bases that match TRBD1. The trim removed 10 bases at V and 0 bases at J, leaving 14 bases unmatched. Germline CDR1 reads MRHNA; CDR2 reads SNTAGT. CDR3 length: 16 amino acids. This CDR3 reads CAIILWVDRVNTEAFF. The CDR3 DNA follows: TGTGCCATCATTCTCTGGGTTGACAGGGTGAACACTGAAGCTTTCTTT.

This clone is a singleton in its sample. The DNA for the CDR3 is TGTGCCACCAGTGACCCGGCGAGCGGATTTACAGATACGCAGTATTTT. It translates to CATSDPASGFTDTQYF. The chain is built from TRBV24-1 and TRBJ2-3; D is possibly TRBD2 (5 bases). CDR1 KGHDR and CDR2 SFDVKD come from the germline V gene. The V end lost 4 bases, the J end lost 3 bases, and 16 bases lay between the germline ends. This CDR3 comprises 16 residues.

The gene calls are TRBV5-1 and TRBJ2-7, with 7 bases lining up with TRBD1. V was clipped by 3 bases and J by 6 bases; unmatched bases: 9. Germline CDR1 SGHRS, CDR2 YFSETQ. The CDR3 length is 14 residues. CDR3 nucleotides: TGCGCCAGCAGCTCGCTACAGGGGATGGGCGAGCAGTACTTC. Translation: CASSSLQGMGEQYF.

V usage is TRBV19 and J usage is TRBJ2-2; 7 bases match TRBD1. The germline V gene has CDR1 LNHDA and CDR2 SQIVND (reference sequence). J gave up 3 bases and V 7 bases, and 5 bases lay outside the gene matches. The CDR3 runs to 14 residues. Here the CDR3 reads CASTYQGDTGELFF. CDR3 nucleotides: TGTGCCAGTACCTACCAGGGGGACACCGGGGAGCTGTTTTTT.

This clone was counted at least ten times. This chain links TRBV24-1 with TRBJ2-7, with D maybe TRBD1 (5 bases). This CDR3 has 15 amino acids. Germline CDR1 and CDR2: KGHDR and SFDVKD. The V end lost 2 bases, the J end lost 4 bases, and 14 bases lay between the germline ends. CDR3: CATSDSAQGVYEQYF. In nucleotides, the CDR3 is TGTGCCACCAGTGATTCTGCCCAGGGCGTATACGAGCAGTACTTC.

J is TRBJ2-7 and V is TRBV11-3, with 8 bases matching TRBD2. This CDR3 region has 13 residues. The germline CDR1 and CDR2 sequences are SGHNT and YENEEA. With 3 bases clipped from V and 4 bases from J, the junction kept 2 bases outside the gene matches. CDR3 DNA: TGTGCCAGCAGCTTTACGGGGGGGTACGAGCAGTACTTC. Its protein product is CASSFTGGYEQYF. Full variable domain (remainder filled in from reference TRBV11-3 and TRBJ2-7): EAGVVQSPRYKIIEKKQPVAFWCNPISGHNTLYWYLQNLGQGPELLIRYENEEAVDDSQLPKDRFSAERLKGVDSTLKIQPAELGDSAVYLCASSFTGGYEQYFGPGTRLTVT.

This sequence joins TRBV27 and TRBJ1-5; 8 bases map to TRBD1. The length of the CDR3 is 14 residues. Germline V gives CDR1 MNHEY, CDR2 SMNVEV (reference sequence). V was clipped by 3 bases and J by 4 bases; unmatched bases: 2. CDR3 sequence: CASSFRQGNQPQHF. The CDR3 nucleotides are TGTGCCAGCAGTTTCCGACAGGGGAATCAGCCCCAGCATTTT.